The 18 T cell receptor beta chains given below trace back to one sample, sequenced in a study of vaccination and CD4 T cells after COVID-19. No antigen has been assigned to these receptors. Treatment: approximately 10-day PBMC culture with coronavirus spike peptide pools or control peptides (ViraFEST assay). From the unexposed donor, CD4+ T cells were collected ahead of the COVID-19 pandemic (2011-2018). Researchers used the Oncomine TCR Beta short-read assay to sequence DNA from cultured CD4+ T cells. MiXCR, applied by TCRdb to the PCR reads, yields one record per CDR3 protein. The sample includes about 4,400 distinct CDR3 sequences, around 40% of them seen just once. The sample taken for sequencing was CD4+ T cells from blood, cultured in vitro. The origin of the receptors is a human donor in good health.

In its sample, this clonotype was seen a few times. V usage is TRBV6-1 and J usage is TRBJ1-5; D ambiguous. Germline values: CDR1 MNHNS, CDR2 SASEGT. The CDR3 runs 14 residues. Trimming cost V 6 bases and J 4 bases, with 13 bases left between them. CDR3 amino acids: CASRSVDFNQPQHF. CDR3 DNA: TGTGCCAGCAGATCTGTGGACTTTAATCAGCCCCAGCATTTT.

V and J are TRBV30 and TRBJ1-2, with D possibly being TRBD1 (6 bases). V was trimmed by 6 bases and J by 0 bases, leaving 11 bases between them. The CDR3 is 13 residues long. CDR1 and CDR2 (germline): GTSNPN, SVGIG (reference sequence). This CDR3 is CACPGQSNYGYTF. In nucleotides, the CDR3 is TGTGCCTGCCCCGGACAGTCTAACTATGGCTACACCTTC.

This clonotype was seen only a few times. The rearrangement uses TRBV10-2 and TRBJ1-2, with D unclear. V lost 8 bases and J lost 8, with 12 bases in between. Germline CDR1 is WSHSY and CDR2 is SAAADI. This CDR3 has 11 residues. The chain's CDR3 is CASLNDVGYTF. CDR3 in DNA: TGCGCCAGCTTAAACGATGTGGGCTACACCTTC.

The genes are TRBV2 and TRBJ2-3; 7 bases line up with TRBD1. The CDR3 has 14 amino acids. Germline CDR1 SNHLY, CDR2 FYNNEI. Trimming at V came to 6 bases and at J to 6 bases, leaving 9 bases not matched to a gene. CDR3 region: CASSRDSPGDTQYF. In DNA, the CDR3 is TGTGCCAGCAGCCGGGACAGCCCAGGGGATACGCAGTATTTT.

The J gene is TRBJ1-6, the V gene TRBV7-3, with D unresolved. The ends were cut back, 6 bases at V and 2 bases at J, with 8 bases in the middle. The CDR3 is 14 residues long. Germline loops: CDR1 SGHTA, CDR2 FQGTGA. The CDR3 DNA is TGTGCCAGCAGATCCGGGACCTATAATTCACCCCTCCACTTT. Encoded protein: CASRSGTYNSPLHF.

This clonotype was detected only a few times. Here the CDR3 reads CSATVPGGADGELFF. The CDR3, as DNA: TGCAGTGCTACCGTCCCTGGCGGGGCAGACGGGGAGCTGTTTTTT. The gene calls are TRBV20-1 and TRBJ2-2, with D perhaps matching TRBD2 (6 bases). Trimming stripped 4 bases from V and 7 bases from J, with 19 bases between. The CDR3 has 15 amino acids. Germline V gene data show CDR1 as DFQATT and CDR2 as SNEGSKA (reference sequence).

The chain couples TRBV19 to TRBJ2-3; D may be TRBD2 (6 bases). The CDR3 is 13 residues long. V was clipped by 3 bases and J by 7 bases, with 11 bases between them. Germline V gene data show CDR1 as LNHDA and CDR2 as SQIVND (reference sequence). As DNA, the CDR3 is TGTGCCAGTAGTATGCAGGGCGGGAATACGCAGTATTTT. This sequence encodes CASSMQGGNTQYF.

This clonotype was found a few times. The rearrangement links TRBV20-1 to TRBJ1-6; the D is unclear. Trimming removed 6 bases at V and 0 bases at J, with 18 bases between. This CDR3 has 17 residues. The germline V gene has CDR1 DFQATT and CDR2 SNEGSKA (reference sequence). CDR3 sequence reads: CSAPPGSWSSYNSPLHF. In nucleotides, the CDR3 is TGCAGTGCCCCCCCGGGATCGTGGAGCTCCTATAATTCACCCCTCCACTTT.

This clonotype was counted only a few times. CDR3 nucleotide sequence: TGCAGTGCTAGAGAGAGCGGGGCCGAGCTAATTCAGCCCCAGCATTTT. Its translation: CSARESGAELIQPQHF. The chain couples TRBV20-1 to TRBJ1-5, with a weak D call TRBD1 (5 bases). The germline CDR1 and CDR2 sequences are DFQATT and SNEGSKA (reference sequence). V was shortened by 0 bases and J by 6 bases, with 18 bases between the two germline ends. The CDR3 extends over 16 amino acids.

A few counts support this clonotype. The rearrangement links TRBV5-1 to TRBJ2-5, with 12 bases aligning to TRBD2. Germline values: CDR1 SGHRS, CDR2 YFSETQ. The J segment lost 4 bases and the V segment lost 4 bases, leaving 5 bases of the junction unmatched. There are 15 residues in the CDR3. CDR3 region: CASSLQTSGGETQYF. In DNA form, the CDR3 reads TGCGCCAGCAGCCTACAGACTAGCGGGGGAGAGACCCAGTACTTC.

The chain employs TRBV10-1 and TRBJ1-1, with D unresolved. This CDR3 contains 13 residues. Germline V CDR1 and CDR2: WNHNN, SYGVQD (reference sequence). V was cut by 5 bases and J by 1 base, with 8 bases left in between. The CDR3 here is CASSNTGNTEAFF. In DNA, the CDR3 is TGCGCCAGCAGTAATACGGGGAACACTGAAGCTTTCTTT.

J is TRBJ2-7 and V is TRBV5-1; D is undetermined. The CDR3 spans 13 residues. Looked up from germline, CDR1 is SGHRS and CDR2 is YFSETQ. Between the trimmed V and J ends, which lost 0 bases and 5 bases, there was a span of 9 bases. CDR3 coding DNA: TGCGCCAGCAGCTTGGGACAAAAAGACGAGCAGTACTTC. Protein sequence: CASSLGQKDEQYF.

This clonotype was seen a handful of times. The V call is TRBV11-2, the J call TRBJ2-7, with unresolved D. Germline V gives CDR1 SGHAT, CDR2 FQNNGV. The CDR3 contains 12 residues. V lost 6 bases and J 5 bases, leaving 11 bases between the germline ends. The CDR3 is CASRGIRHEQYF. CDR3 DNA: TGTGCCAGCAGGGGGATCCGGCACGAGCAGTACTTC. Based on the CDR3 plus reference TRBV11-2 and TRBJ2-7, the full variable domain is EAGVAQSPRYKIIEKRQSVAFWCNPISGHATLYWYQQILGQGPKLLIQFQNNGVVDDSQLPKDRFSAERLKGVDSTLKIQPAKLEDSAVYLCASRGIRHEQYFGPGTRLTVT.

The chain recombines TRBV20-1 with TRBJ2-2; the D gene is possibly TRBD2 (6 bases). Per the germline V gene, CDR1 is DFQATT and CDR2 is SNEGSKA (reference sequence). V was cut by 6 bases and J by 0 bases, with 11 bases left in between. The CDR3 has 14 amino acids. The CDR3 protein is CSARTNANTGELFF. The CDR3 nucleotides read TGCAGTGCCAGGACTAACGCGAACACCGGGGAGCTGTTTTTT.

The table lists this clonotype with a few counts. V and J are TRBV7-9 and TRBJ2-7; 10 positions agree with TRBD2. The CDR3 runs to 14 residues. J gave up 5 bases and V 1 base, and 2 bases lay outside the gene matches. CDR1 SEHNR and CDR2 FQNEAQ come from the germline V gene (reference sequence). The CDR3 loop is CASSLELAGNEQYF. The DNA of the CDR3 is TGTGCCAGCAGCTTAGAACTAGCGGGGAACGAGCAGTACTTC.

This clonotype was counted between two and nine times. This sequence joins TRBV5-4 and TRBJ1-2; 12 nucleotides agree with TRBD1. Germline lookup yields CDR1 SGHNT and CDR2 YYREEE (reference sequence). This CDR3 comprises 13 residues. V lost 7 bases and J lost 4; bases outside the gene matches: 2. CDR3 sequence (DNA): TGTGCCAGCGGGACAGGGGGCACCTATGGCTACACCTTC. It encodes CASGTGGTYGYTF.

The rearrangement joins TRBV20-1 to TRBJ2-4; unclear D gene. The CDR3 contains 11 residues. V dropped 3 bases and J dropped 5 bases, with 5 bases sitting between them. Germline V CDR1 and CDR2: DFQATT, SNEGSKA (reference sequence). CDR3 sequence: CSARSQNIQYF. The CDR3 DNA reads TGCAGTGCTAGGAGCCAAAACATTCAGTACTTC.

This rearrangement joins TRBV7-6 to TRBJ2-1; D remains unclear. The CDR3 contains 13 residues. V lost 1 base and J 9 bases, leaving 10 bases between the germline ends. Germline CDR1 SGHVS, CDR2 FNYEAQ. The CDR3 region is CASSLDSWGEQFF. The DNA of the CDR3 is TGTGCCAGCAGCTTAGACTCCTGGGGTGAGCAGTTCTTC.